The 2 T cell receptor beta chains presented below share a single source sample, sequenced in a study of tumor and adjacent non-tumor tissue in lung cancer (dated by TCRdb to 2017 to 2018). Library preparation used multiplex PCR. Sequencing took place on an Illumina HiSeq 2500. TCRbeta libraries were constructed through three rounds of nested PCR with primers (Table S4) according to protocols adapted from ARM-PCR. TCRdb reworked the public reads: Q25 trimming with fastp, MiXCR clone assembly, productive beta chains retained. Every CDR3 protein is listed once, alongside the most common genes and DNA of its rows. The sample table lists some 100,000 distinct CDR3 sequences, about 62% of them with a count of one. The ten largest clonotypes hold roughly 19% of the sample. Bulk unsorted tissue served as the source for RNA extraction, and RNA quality was assessed using a NanoDrop ND-1000 and an Agilent 2100. Normal lung samples were distant non-tumor tissue taken more than 3 cm from the tumor edge.

The sample consisted of distant non-tumor lung tissue. Receptors originate from a young man with non-small cell lung cancer.

As to this clonotype: Since no conserved phenylalanine or tryptophan closes the CDR3, a read error is the likely cause. V is TRBV6-1 and J is TRBJ2-1; D may be TRBD1 (5 bases). V was shortened by 7 bases and J by 6 bases, with 16 bases between the two germline ends. The CDR3 sequence is 14 residues long. Germline CDR1 is MNHNS and CDR2 is SASEGT. DNA of the CDR3: TGTGCCAGCAAGGTCAGGGTCTGGGTCAATGAGCAGTTCTAC. This gives the protein CASKVRVWVNEQFY.

This clonotype was seen only a few times. This may come from a read error, since a much larger clone is one base off. The CDR3 nucleotides are TGCAGCGTATCCAGGGGGGATGGCTACACCTTC. Translated, it gives CSVSRGDGYTF. This sequence joins TRBV29-1 and TRBJ1-2, with 7 bases matching TRBD1. Germline CDR1 SQVTM, CDR2 ANQGSEA. The CDR3 length is 11 residues. The ends lost 6 bases at V and 6 bases at J; junction bases unmatched: 4.